Listed below are T cell receptor beta chains from one sample, sequenced in a study of shared clonotypes between healthy human individuals. The table came from immunoSEQ multiplex PCR; TCRdb's copy has only in-frame clones and leaves some out. Found here are about 680,000 clones, approximately 75% of them singletons; the top ten hold roughly 1.8%. The sequenced sample consisted of memory CD4+ T cells sorted from blood. These receptors all stem from a woman in her thirties in good health. CDR3s include the opening cysteine and the closing phenylalanine or tryptophan. The D gene is left open where the match is weak. A clone size is listed for some rows: how often the clone was seen (once, few, many), or a class if it is expanded.

j_gene	abundance	d_gene	v_gene	CDR3nt	CDR3aa
TRBJ2-4	few	TRBD1	TRBV15	TGTGCCACCAGCAGAGGGGACAGGGGTGGGGACATTCAGTACTTC	CATSRGDRGGDIQYF
TRBJ2-4	-	-	TRBV2	TGTGCCAGCAGTGTGGGGGAGATGAGGAACATTCAGTACTTC	CASSVGEMRNIQYF
TRBJ2-1	-	TRBD1	TRBV18	TGTGCCAGCTCACCAGGGACAGGGTGGGGAAACAATGAGCAGTTCTTC	CASSPGTGWGNNEQFF
TRBJ2-7	few	TRBD1	TRBV15	TGTGCCACCAGCAGAAACAGGGGGCTCCAGATTGCCGAGCAGTACTTC	CATSRNRGLQIAEQYF
TRBJ2-5	-	TRBD1	TRBV5-1	TGCGCCAGCAGCCTCGGGAGAGGACAGGGGGGGACCCAGTACTTC	CASSLGRGQGGTQYF
TRBJ1-2	few	-	TRBV29-1	TGCAGCGCGGGCGGGAATAGCTATGGCTACACCTTC	CSAGGNSYGYTF
TRBJ2-5	-	TRBD2	TRBV5-1	TGCGCCAGCTCAAGTAGCGGGATAGAGACCCAGTACTTC	CASSSSGIETQYF
TRBJ2-3	-	TRBD2	TRBV7-3	TGTGCCAGTACTTTAAGCGGGGGAAGCACAGATACGCAGTATTTT	CASTLSGGSTDTQYF
TRBJ2-1	-	-	TRBV19	TGTGCCAGTAGTGACCTCCAGGGGTGGTACAATGAGCAGTTCTTC	CASSDLQGWYNEQFF
TRBJ1-1	-	TRBD1	TRBV28	TGTGCCAGCACACGGGACAGGATGAACACTGAAGCTTTCTTT	CASTRDRMNTEAFF
TRBJ1-1	-	-	TRBV30	TGTGCCTGGAGGCGAAATGAAGGTGGCAACACTGAAGCTTTCTTT	CAWRRNEGGNTEAFF
TRBJ2-7	-	-	TRBV5-1	TGCGCCAGCAGCTTGAGGGCAGGGGATCCCTACGAGCAGTACTTC	CASSLRAGDPYEQYF
TRBJ2-1	-	-	TRBV7-2	TGTGCCAGCAGCTTAGGACGACAAAATGAGCAGTTCTTC	CASSLGRQNEQFF
TRBJ2-2	-	-	TRBV4-1	TGCGCCAGCAGCCAAACATGGGAACAGGGCACCGGGGAGCTGTTTTTT	CASSQTWEQGTGELFF
TRBJ1-2	-	-	TRBV2	TGTGCCAGCAGCGAAGACGGCAACTATGGCTACACCTTC	CASSEDGNYGYTF
TRBJ2-7	-	-	TRBV5-1	TGCGCCAGCAGCTTGTATTCGGACTCTCTCGGGTCCGAGCAGTACTTC	CASSLYSDSLGSEQYF
TRBJ1-2	-	TRBD1	TRBV27	TGTGCCAGCAGTCCCCTGGACAGGGGCTATGGCTACACCTTC	CASSPLDRGYGYTF
TRBJ1-2	-	TRBD1	TRBV5-1	TGCGCCAGCAGCAACGACAGGGTTATAGGCTATGGCTACACCTTC	CASSNDRVIGYGYTF
TRBJ2-3	-	-	TRBV5-1	TGCGCCAGCAGCACTGTGGGAGATACGCAGTATTTT	CASSTVGDTQYF
TRBJ1-1	few	-	TRBV10-3	TGTGCCATCAGTGCGCGCAGGGTCGACATGAACACTGAAGCTTTCTTT	CAISARRVDMNTEAFF
TRBJ2-1	-	-	TRBV7-2	TGTGCCAGCAGCTTTGCTAGCGTGTACAATGAGCAGTTCTTC	CASSFASVYNEQFF
TRBJ2-3	-	TRBD2	TRBV5-1	TGCGCCAGCAGCGCGCAACTAGCGTTATCAGATACGCAGTATTTT	CASSAQLALSDTQYF
TRBJ2-6	-	-	TRBV29-1	TGCAGCGTTGTACAAGGGGGATCTGGGGCCAACGTCCTGACTTTC	CSVVQGGSGANVLTF
TRBJ2-7	-	-	TRBV6-5	TGTGCCAGCAGCCCAACCACCTGGGACGAGCAGTACTTC	CASSPTTWDEQYF
TRBJ2-7	once	TRBD1	TRBV5-1	TGCGCCAGCAGCTTGGGGGGGACAGGTCTATACGAGCAGTACTTC	CASSLGGTGLYEQYF
TRBJ2-7	-	-	TRBV19	TGTGCCAGTAGTAAAGTTTACGGGCCGTCCTACGAGCAGTACTTC	CASSKVYGPSYEQYF
TRBJ2-4	-	TRBD2	TRBV30	TGTGCCTGGAGTAGCGGGAAAGGGTCGAACATTCAGTACTTC	CAWSSGKGSNIQYF
TRBJ2-1	-	TRBD1	TRBV30	TGTGCCTGGAGCTGGGACAGGGGCTACAATGAGCAGTTCTTC	CAWSWDRGYNEQFF
TRBJ2-1	-	-	TRBV7-9	TGTGCCAGCAGCCCGAGGGTCCCCGAGGGCTTGAAGTTAGGTGAGCAGTTCTTC	CASSPRVPEGLKLGEQFF
TRBJ2-5	-	TRBD2	TRBV7-7	TGTGCCAGCAGCCCTAGCGGGCTTAAAGAGACCCAGTACTTC	CASSPSGLKETQYF
TRBJ2-7	-	TRBD1	TRBV6-5	TGTGCCAGCAGTGACAGGGGGAAGGCCTACGAGCAGTACTTC	CASSDRGKAYEQYF
TRBJ1-4	few	-	TRBV28	TGTGCCAGCAGCACGCCCCATCGGGGAGCAACTAATGAAAAACTGTTTTTT	CASSTPHRGATNEKLFF
TRBJ2-2	few	-	TRBV19	TGTGCCAGTAGTCCCCAGGGACTCCCGAACACCGGGGAGCTGTTTTTT	CASSPQGLPNTGELFF
TRBJ2-7	-	-	TRBV20-1	TGCAGTGCTAGTAGCGACGAGCAGTACTTC	CSASSDEQYF
TRBJ1-3	-	-	TRBV28	TGTGCCAGCAGTCTTGGAGGGAGAAACACCATATATTTT	CASSLGGRNTIYF
TRBJ1-1	-	-	TRBV29-1	TGCAGCGCGGAACAAGCTAGTTTTGGAGCTTTCTTT	CSAEQASFGAFF
TRBJ2-3	-	-	TRBV7-9	TGTGCCAGCAGCTTAACCCCTCCCGGGTCAGATACGCAGTATTTT	CASSLTPPGSDTQYF
TRBJ2-1	-	TRBD2	TRBV11-3	TGTGCCAGCAGAACAGGGCTAGCGGGGAGCTCCTACAATGAGCAGTTCTTC	CASRTGLAGSSYNEQFF
TRBJ2-2	-	-	TRBV19	TGTGCCAGTAGTCCCATCCTAAACACCGGGGAGCTGTTTTTT	CASSPILNTGELFF
TRBJ1-2	-	-	TRBV19	TGTGCCAGTAGTTTAATTTCCGACGAATACTATGGCTACACCTTC	CASSLISDEYYGYTF
TRBJ2-6	-	-	TRBV5-8	TGTGCCAGCAGCCTGGCTGGCCGCCGGGCCAACGTCCTGACTTTC	CASSLAGRRANVLTF
TRBJ2-5	-	TRBD2	TRBV4-1	TGCGCCAGCAGCAGTACTAGCGGGAAAGAGACCCAGTACTTC	CASSSTSGKETQYF
TRBJ2-3	-	-	TRBV5-1	TGCGCCAGCAGTTCCTCCGGGACAACTAGCACAGATACGCAGTATTTT	CASSSSGTTSTDTQYF
TRBJ2-1	-	-	TRBV27	TGTGCCAGCAGTTTCGGGCGGGTTTCCTACAATGAGCAGTTCTTC	CASSFGRVSYNEQFF
TRBJ2-2	-	TRBD1	TRBV10-1	TGCGCCAGCAGTCTCGGGACAGGGGACGGGGAGCTGTTTTTT	CASSLGTGDGELFF
TRBJ2-3	many	-	TRBV4-2	TGTGCCAGCAGCCAAGCCGCCTCAAGCAGTAGCACAGATACGCAGTATTTT	CASSQAASSSSTDTQYF
TRBJ2-1	-	TRBD2	TRBV28	TGTGCCAGCAGTTTGTCTTACGCGGGACGGAGTACTAGCGGGAGTGTCAATGAGCAGTTCTTC	CASSLSYAGRSTSGSVNEQFF